This TCR beta chain was identified during a study of cytomegalovirus exposure and HLA in healthy donors. Study-level results: Follow-up analysis found HLA locus-dependent TCR association rates, highest for DRB1 and lowest for HLA-C.

V was clipped by 6 bases and J by 4 bases, with 5 bases between them. The CDR3 is 11 amino acids. From germline, CDR1 is LNHDA and CDR2 SQIVND (reference sequence). PCR used 60 Vbeta primers and 13 Jbeta primers. Data came from immunoSEQ multiplex PCR; TCRdb stores just in-frame clones and leaves some out. This sample has some 150,000 clones, with about 78% found just once. In the case of this clone: No antigen is known for it.

The receptor comes from a male donor in good health and CMV-seronegative. The V and J genes are TRBV19 and TRBJ2-3; no reliable D call. Specimen: PBMCs. CDR3 DNA sequence: TGTGCCAGTAGCTTTGCAGATACGCAGTATTTT. Translation gives CASSFADTQYF.